The 3 T cell receptor beta chains presented below share a single source sample, sequenced in a study of identical twins. Via MiXCR, TCRdb re-called the 5' RACE reads, giving one row per CDR3 protein. This table has fewer than 900,000 distinct CDR3 sequences, over 15% appearing once. These same data were also listed under a study on T cells expressing NK-cell markers.

The sequenced material came from PBMCs. These receptors all come from a woman between 18 and 29 years old in good health.

This clonotype showed up just a few times. The V and J genes are TRBV12-3 or TRBV12-4 and TRBJ2-1; D gene unclear. The CDR3 contains 17 residues. Deletions cut 3 bases from V and 0 bases from J, with 15 bases between. CDR3 region: CASSFDGWPYSYNEQFF. In DNA form, the CDR3 reads TGTGCCAGCAGTTTTGATGGCTGGCCTTACTCCTACAATGAGCAGTTCTTC.

This clonotype was seen a handful of times. The rearrangement joins TRBV12-3 or TRBV12-4 to TRBJ1-1; D is unresolved. Trimming cost V 6 bases and J 7 bases, with 18 bases left between them. The CDR3 has 14 amino acids. The CDR3 DNA reads as TGTGCCAGCAGCTACGGGCGGATCGACGGTGAAGCTTTCTTT. Translation gives CASSYGRIDGEAFF.

This clonotype was counted a few times. V is TRBV7-3 and J is TRBJ2-7; 7 bases fit TRBD2. The germline V gene has CDR1 SGHTA and CDR2 FQGTGA. The length of the CDR3 is 15 residues. The V and J ends lost 5 bases and 4 bases, in that order; junction bases with no gene match: 11. Here the CDR3 reads CASSPSGGRVYEQYF. The CDR3 DNA follows: TGTGCCAGCAGCCCCAGTGGTGGGAGGGTATACGAGCAGTACTTC.